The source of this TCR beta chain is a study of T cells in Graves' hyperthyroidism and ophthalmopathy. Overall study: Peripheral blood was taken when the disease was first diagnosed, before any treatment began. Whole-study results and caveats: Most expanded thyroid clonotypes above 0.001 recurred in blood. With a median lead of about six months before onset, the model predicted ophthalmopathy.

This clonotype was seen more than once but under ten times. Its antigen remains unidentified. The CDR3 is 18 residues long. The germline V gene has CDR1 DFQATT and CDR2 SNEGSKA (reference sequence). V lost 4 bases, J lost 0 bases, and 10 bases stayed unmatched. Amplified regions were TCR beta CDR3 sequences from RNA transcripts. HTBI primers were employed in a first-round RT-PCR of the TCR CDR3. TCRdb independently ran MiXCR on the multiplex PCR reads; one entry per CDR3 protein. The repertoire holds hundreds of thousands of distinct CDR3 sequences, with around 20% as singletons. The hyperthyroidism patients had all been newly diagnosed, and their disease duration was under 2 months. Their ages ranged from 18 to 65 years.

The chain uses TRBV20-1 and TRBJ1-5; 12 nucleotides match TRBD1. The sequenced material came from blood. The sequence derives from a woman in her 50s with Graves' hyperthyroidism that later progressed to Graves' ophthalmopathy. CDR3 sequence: CSATTGTGGPYSNQPQHF. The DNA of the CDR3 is TGCAGTGCTACTACCGGGACAGGGGGCCCGTATAGCAATCAGCCCCAGCATTTT.